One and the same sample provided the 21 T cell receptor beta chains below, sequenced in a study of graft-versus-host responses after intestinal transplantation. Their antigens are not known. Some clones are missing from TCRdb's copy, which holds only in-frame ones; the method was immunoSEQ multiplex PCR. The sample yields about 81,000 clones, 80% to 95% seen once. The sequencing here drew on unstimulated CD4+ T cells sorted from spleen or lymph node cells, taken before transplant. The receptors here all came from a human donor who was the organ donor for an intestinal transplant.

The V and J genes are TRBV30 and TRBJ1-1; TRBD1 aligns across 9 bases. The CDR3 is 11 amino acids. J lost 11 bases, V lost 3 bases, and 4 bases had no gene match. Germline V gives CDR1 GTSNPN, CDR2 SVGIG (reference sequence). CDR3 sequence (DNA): TGTGCCTGGAGCCGGGACAGGGCTGCTTTCTTT. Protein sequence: CAWSRDRAAFF.

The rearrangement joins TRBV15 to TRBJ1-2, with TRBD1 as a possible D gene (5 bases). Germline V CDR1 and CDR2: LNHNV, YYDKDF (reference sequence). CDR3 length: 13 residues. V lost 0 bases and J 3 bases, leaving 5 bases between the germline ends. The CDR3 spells CATSREGDYGYTF. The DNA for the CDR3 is TGTGCCACCAGCAGAGAAGGGGACTATGGCTACACCTTC.

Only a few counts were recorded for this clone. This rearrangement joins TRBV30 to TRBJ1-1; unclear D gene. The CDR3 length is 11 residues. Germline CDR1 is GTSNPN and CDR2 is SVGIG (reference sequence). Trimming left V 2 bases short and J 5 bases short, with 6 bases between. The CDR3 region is CAWSSVTEAFF. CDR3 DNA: TGTGCCTGGAGTTCGGTTACTGAAGCTTTCTTT.

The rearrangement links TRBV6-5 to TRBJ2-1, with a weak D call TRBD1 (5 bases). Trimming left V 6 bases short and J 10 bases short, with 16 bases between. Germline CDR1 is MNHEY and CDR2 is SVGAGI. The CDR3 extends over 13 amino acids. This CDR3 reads CASSTSTGGEQFF. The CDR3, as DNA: TGTGCCAGCAGCACCTCCACAGGTGGCGAGCAGTTCTTC.

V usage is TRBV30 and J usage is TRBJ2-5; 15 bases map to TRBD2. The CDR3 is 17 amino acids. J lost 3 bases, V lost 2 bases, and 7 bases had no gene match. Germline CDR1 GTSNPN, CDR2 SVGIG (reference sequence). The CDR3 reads CAWSTRTSGRVKETQYF. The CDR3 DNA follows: TGTGCCTGGAGTACTCGGACTAGCGGGAGGGTAAAAGAGACCCAGTACTTC.

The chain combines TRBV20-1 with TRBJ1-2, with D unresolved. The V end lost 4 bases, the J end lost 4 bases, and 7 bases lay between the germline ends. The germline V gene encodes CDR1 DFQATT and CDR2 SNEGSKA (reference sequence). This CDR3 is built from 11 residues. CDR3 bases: TGCAGTGCTACGGGTATCTATGGCTACACCTTC. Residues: CSATGIYGYTF.

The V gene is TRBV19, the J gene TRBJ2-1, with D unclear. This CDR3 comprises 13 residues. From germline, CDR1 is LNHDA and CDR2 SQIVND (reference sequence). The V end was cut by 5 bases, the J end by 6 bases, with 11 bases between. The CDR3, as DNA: TGTGCCAGTAGTGGCCGGGTTTTCAATGAGCAGTTCTTC. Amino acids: CASSGRVFNEQFF.

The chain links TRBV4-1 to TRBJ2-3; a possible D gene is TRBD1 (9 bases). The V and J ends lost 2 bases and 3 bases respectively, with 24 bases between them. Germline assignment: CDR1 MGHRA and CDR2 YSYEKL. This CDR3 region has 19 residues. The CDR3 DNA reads TGCGCCAGCAGCCAAAGGGCAAGTAGCGGGACAGGGTTAACAGATACGCAGTATTTT. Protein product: CASSQRASSGTGLTDTQYF.

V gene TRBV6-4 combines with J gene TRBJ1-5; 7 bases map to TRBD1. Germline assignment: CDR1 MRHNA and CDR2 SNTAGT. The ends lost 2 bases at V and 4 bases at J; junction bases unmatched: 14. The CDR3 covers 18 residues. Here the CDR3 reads CASSDESGGTGPNQPQHF. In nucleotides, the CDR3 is TGTGCCAGCAGTGACGAGTCAGGGGGGACGGGGCCTAATCAGCCCCAGCATTTT.

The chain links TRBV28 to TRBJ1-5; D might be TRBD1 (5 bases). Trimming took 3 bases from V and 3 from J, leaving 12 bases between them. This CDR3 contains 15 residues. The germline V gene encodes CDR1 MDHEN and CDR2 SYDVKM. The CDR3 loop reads CASSFQGPPNQPQHF. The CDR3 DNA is TGTGCCAGCAGTTTCCAGGGCCCCCCCAATCAGCCCCAGCATTTT.

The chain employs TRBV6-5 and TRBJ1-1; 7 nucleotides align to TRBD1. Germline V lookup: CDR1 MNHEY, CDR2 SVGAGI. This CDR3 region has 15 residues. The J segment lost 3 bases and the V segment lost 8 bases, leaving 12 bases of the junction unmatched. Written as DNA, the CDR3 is TGTGCCAGCCACTCGGGTTACAGGGGTTACACTGAAGCTTTCTTT. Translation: CASHSGYRGYTEAFF.

This chain's CDR3 is CAWSVGRGLYTGELFF. Here the CDR3 DNA reads TGTGCCTGGAGTGTGGGCAGGGGGCTGTACACCGGGGAGCTGTTTTTT. The chain links TRBV30 to TRBJ2-2, with 8 bases fitting TRBD1. The junction had 6 bases not matched to a gene; V was cut back by 0 bases and J by 3 bases. Germline CDR1 GTSNPN, CDR2 SVGIG (reference sequence). The CDR3 extends over 16 amino acids.

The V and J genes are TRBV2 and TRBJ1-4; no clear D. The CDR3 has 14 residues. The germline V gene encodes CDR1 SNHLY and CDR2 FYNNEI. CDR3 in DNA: TGTGCGTCCAGCAGTCGGGTTCGGAATGAAAAACTGTTTTTT. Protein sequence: CASSSRVRNEKLFF.

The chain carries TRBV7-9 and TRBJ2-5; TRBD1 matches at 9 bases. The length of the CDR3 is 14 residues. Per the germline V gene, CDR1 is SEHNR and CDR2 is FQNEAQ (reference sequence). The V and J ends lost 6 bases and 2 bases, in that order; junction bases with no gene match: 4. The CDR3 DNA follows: TGTGCCAGCAGTCTCGGGACAGGGCAAGAGACCCAGTACTTC. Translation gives CASSLGTGQETQYF.

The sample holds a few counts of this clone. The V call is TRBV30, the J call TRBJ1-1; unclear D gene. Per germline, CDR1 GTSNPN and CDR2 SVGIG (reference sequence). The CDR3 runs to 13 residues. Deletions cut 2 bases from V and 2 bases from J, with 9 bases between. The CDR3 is CAWSSLVNTEAFF. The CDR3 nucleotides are TGTGCCTGGAGTTCATTAGTTAACACTGAAGCTTTCTTT.

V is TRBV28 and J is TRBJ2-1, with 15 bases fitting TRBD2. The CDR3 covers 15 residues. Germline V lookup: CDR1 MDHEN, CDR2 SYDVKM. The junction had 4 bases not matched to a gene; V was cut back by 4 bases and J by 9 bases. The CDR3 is CASSSGTSGRFEQFF. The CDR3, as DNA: TGTGCCAGCAGTTCCGGGACTAGCGGGAGGTTTGAGCAGTTCTTC.

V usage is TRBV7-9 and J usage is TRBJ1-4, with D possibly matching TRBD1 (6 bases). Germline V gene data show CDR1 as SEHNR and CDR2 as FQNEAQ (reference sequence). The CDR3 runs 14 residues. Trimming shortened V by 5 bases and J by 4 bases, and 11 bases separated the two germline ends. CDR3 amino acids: CASSTGTSNEKLFF. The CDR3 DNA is TGTGCCAGCAGCACAGGGACGAGTAATGAAAAACTGTTTTTT.

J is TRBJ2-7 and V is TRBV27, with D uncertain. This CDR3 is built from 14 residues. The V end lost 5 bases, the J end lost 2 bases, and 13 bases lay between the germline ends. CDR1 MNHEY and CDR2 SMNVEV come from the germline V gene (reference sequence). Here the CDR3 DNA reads TGTGCCAGCAGTCCCCCGGGTCGGCCCTACGAGCAGTACTTC. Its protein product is CASSPPGRPYEQYF.

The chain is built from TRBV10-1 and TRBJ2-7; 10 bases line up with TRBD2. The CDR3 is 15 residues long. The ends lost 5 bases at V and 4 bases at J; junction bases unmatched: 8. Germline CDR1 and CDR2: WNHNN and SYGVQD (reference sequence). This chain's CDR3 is CASSPRLAGVYEQYF. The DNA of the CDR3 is TGCGCCAGCAGTCCCCGGCTAGCGGGAGTTTACGAGCAGTACTTC.

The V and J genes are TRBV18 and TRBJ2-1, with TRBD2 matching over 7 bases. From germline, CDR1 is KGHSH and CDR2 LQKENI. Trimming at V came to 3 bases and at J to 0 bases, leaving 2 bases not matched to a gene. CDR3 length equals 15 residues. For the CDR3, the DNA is TGTGCCAGCTCACCGCTAGCGGCCTCCTACAATGAGCAGTTCTTC. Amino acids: CASSPLAASYNEQFF.

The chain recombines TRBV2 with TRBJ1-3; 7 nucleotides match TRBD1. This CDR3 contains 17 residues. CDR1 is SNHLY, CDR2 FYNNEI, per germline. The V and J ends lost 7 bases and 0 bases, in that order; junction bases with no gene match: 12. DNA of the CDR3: TGTGCCAGCAAATTGACAGGGTCAAACCTCTCTGGAAACACCATATATTTT. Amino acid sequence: CASKLTGSNLSGNTIYF.